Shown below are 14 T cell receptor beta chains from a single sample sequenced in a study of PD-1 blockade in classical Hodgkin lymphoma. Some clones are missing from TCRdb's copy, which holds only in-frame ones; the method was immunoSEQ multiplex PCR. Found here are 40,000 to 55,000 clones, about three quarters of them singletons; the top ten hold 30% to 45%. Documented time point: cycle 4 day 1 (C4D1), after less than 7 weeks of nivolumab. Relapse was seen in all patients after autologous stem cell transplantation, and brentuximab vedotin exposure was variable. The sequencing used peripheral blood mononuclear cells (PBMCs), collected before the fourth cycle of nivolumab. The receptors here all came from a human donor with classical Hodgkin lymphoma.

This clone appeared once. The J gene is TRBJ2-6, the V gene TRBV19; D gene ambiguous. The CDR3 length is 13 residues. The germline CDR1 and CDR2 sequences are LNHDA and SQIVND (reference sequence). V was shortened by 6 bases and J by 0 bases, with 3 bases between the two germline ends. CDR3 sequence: CASRYSGANVLTF. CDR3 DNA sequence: TGTGCCAGTAGGTACTCTGGGGCCAACGTCCTGACTTTC.

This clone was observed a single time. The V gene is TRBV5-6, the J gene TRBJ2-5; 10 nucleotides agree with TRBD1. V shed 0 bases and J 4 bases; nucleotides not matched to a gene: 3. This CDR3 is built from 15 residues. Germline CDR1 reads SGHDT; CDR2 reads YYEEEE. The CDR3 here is CASSLGRDRGETQYF. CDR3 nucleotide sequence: TGTGCCAGCAGCTTGGGGCGGGACAGGGGAGAGACCCAGTACTTC.

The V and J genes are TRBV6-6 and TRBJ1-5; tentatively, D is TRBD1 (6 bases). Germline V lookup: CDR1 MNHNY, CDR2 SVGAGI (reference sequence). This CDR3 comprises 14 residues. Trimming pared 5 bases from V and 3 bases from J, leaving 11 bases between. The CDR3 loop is CASSPQGFNQPQHF. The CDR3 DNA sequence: TGTGCCAGCAGTCCACAGGGCTTCAATCAGCCCCAGCATTTT.

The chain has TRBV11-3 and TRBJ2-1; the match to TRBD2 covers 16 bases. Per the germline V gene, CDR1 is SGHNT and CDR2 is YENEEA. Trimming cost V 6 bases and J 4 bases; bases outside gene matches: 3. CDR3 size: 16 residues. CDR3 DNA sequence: TGTGCCAGCAGAGGGACTAGCGGGGGGGCGTACAATGAGCAGTTCTTC. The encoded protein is CASRGTSGGAYNEQFF.

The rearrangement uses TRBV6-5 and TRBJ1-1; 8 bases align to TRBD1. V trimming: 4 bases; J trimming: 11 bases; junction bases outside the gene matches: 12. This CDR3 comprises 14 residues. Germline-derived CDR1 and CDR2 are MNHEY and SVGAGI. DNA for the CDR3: TGTGCCAGCAGTTGGCTCTCGACAGGGGCCAACGCTTTCTTT. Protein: CASSWLSTGANAFF.

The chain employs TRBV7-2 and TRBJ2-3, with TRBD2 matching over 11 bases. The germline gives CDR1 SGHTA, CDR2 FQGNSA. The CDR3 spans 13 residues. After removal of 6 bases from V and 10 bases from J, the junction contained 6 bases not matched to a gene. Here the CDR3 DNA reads TGTGCCAGCAGAGGGACTAGCGGTTTTCCGCAGTATTTT. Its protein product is CASRGTSGFPQYF. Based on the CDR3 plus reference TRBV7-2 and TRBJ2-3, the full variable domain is GAGVSQSPSNKVTEKGKDVELRCDPISGHTALYWYRQSLGQGLEFLIYFQGNSAPDKSGLPSDRFSAERTGGSVSTLTIQRTQQEDSAVYLCASRGTSGFPQYFGPGTRLTVL.

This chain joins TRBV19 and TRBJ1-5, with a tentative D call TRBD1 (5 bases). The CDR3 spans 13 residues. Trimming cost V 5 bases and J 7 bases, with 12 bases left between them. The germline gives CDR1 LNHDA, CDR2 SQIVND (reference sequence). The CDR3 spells CASSSGEYQPQHF. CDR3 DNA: TGTGCCAGTAGTTCGGGGGAATACCAGCCCCAGCATTTT.

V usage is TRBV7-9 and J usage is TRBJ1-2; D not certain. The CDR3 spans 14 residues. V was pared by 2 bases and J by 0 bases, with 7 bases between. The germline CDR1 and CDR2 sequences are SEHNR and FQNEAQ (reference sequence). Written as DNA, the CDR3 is TGTGCCAGCAGCTTATCTGCCGCTAACTATGGCTACACCTTC. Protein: CASSLSAANYGYTF.

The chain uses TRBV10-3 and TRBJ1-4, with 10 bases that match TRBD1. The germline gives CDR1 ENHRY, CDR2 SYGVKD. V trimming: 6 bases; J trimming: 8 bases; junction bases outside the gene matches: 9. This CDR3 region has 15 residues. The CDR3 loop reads CAISQAGTGEEKLFF. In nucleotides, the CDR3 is TGTGCCATCAGCCAAGCCGGGACAGGGGAAGAAAAACTGTTTTTT.

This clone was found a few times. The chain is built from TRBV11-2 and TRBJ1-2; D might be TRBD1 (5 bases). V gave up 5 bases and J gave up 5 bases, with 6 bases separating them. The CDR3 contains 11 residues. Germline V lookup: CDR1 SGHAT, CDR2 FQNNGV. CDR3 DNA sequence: TGTGCCAGCAGCCGGGGGTATGGCTACACCTTC. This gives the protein CASSRGYGYTF.

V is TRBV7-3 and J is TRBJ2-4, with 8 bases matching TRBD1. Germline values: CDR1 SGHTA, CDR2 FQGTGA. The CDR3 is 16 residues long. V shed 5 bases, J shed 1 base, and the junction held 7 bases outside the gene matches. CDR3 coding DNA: TGTGCCAGCAGCCCCGGACAGGGCTTTGCCAAAAACATTCAGTACTTC. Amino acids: CASSPGQGFAKNIQYF.

The CDR3 protein is CASSLRSRVDTQYF. Here the CDR3 DNA reads TGTGCCAGCAGCTTACGGTCCCGTGTAGATACGCAGTATTTT. V is TRBV7-6 and J is TRBJ2-3; the D is unclear. The germline CDR1 and CDR2 sequences are SGHVS and FNYEAQ. V dropped 2 bases and J dropped 5 bases, with 11 bases sitting between them. The CDR3 has 14 amino acids.

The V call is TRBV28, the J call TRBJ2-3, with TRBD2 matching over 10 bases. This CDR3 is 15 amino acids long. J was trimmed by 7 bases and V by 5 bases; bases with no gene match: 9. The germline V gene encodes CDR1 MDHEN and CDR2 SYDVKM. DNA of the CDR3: TGTGCCAGCAGTCCGAGCGGGGGGGCTATAAATACGCAGTATTTT. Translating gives CASSPSGGAINTQYF.

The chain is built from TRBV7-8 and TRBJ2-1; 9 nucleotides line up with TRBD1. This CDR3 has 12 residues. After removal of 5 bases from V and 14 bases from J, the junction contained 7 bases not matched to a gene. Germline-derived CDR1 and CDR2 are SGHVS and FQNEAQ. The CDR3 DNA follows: TGTGCCAGCAGCGGGAGGGGACAGGGTAAGTTCTTC. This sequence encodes CASSGRGQGKFF.